The 3 T cell receptor beta chains below were found in one sample sequenced in a study of T-cell memory formation after mild COVID-19. Via MiXCR, TCRdb re-called the 5' RACE reads, giving one row per CDR3 protein. Of around 340,000 distinct CDR3 sequences in the sample, more than 20% are singletons; the top ten hold approximately 12%. Sequenced material: PBMCs or a T cell subset sorted from them (not recorded which). The receptors here all came from an adult woman who had mild COVID-19 (a few samples of this study predate the infection). Cell type and time point are not known.

This clonotype was counted between two and nine times. This chain links TRBV7-9 with TRBJ2-7; 10 bases are shared with TRBD1. Germline V gene lookup returns CDR1 SEHNR and CDR2 FQNEAQ (reference sequence). This CDR3 is built from 15 residues. J gave up 3 bases and V 5 bases, and 7 bases lay outside the gene matches. CDR3: CASSPSGDRGYEQYF. DNA of the CDR3: TGTGCCAGCAGCCCAAGTGGGGACAGGGGCTACGAGCAGTACTTC.

The gene calls are TRBV12-3 or TRBV12-4 and TRBJ1-6; 7 nucleotides line up with TRBD1. The V segment lost 6 bases and the J segment 7 bases; nucleotides outside the gene matches: 6. The CDR3 sequence is 14 residues long. CDR3 sequence: CASSLGTANSPLHF. DNA for the CDR3: TGTGCCAGCAGCCTCGGGACAGCCAATTCACCCCTCCACTTT.

This rearrangement joins TRBV7-6 to TRBJ2-1, with 9 bases matching TRBD1. Germline lookup yields CDR1 SGHVS and CDR2 FNYEAQ. The CDR3 is made up of 13 amino acids. The V gene end was trimmed by 6 bases and the J gene end by 9 bases; junction bases not matched to a gene: 6. The CDR3 DNA reads as TGTGCCAGCAGAGAAGGGACAGGGCGTGAGCAGTTCTTC. Amino acids: CASREGTGREQFF.